The 14 T cell receptor beta chains below all came from one sample that was sequenced in a study of shared clonotypes between healthy human individuals. Data came from immunoSEQ multiplex PCR; TCRdb stores just in-frame clones and leaves some out. In the table there are more than 2 million clones, around 93% of which are singletons. Naive CD8 populations comprised CD45RO-negative cells positively selected for CCR7, excluding terminally differentiated effector memory CD45RA+ cells. What was sequenced was naive CD8+ T cells from PBMCs. These receptors all stem from a man between 18 and 35 years old in good health. Some clones in this sample may be carry-over from other donors' samples.

This chain links TRBV2 with TRBJ2-2; D possibly uses TRBD1 or TRBD2 (6 bases each). This CDR3 comprises 14 residues. V was shortened by 9 bases and J by 5 bases, with 16 bases between the two germline ends. The germline CDR1 and CDR2 sequences are SNHLY and FYNNEI. The CDR3 nucleotides are TGTGCCAGTGGGGGGCCCCCAGGGACCGGGGAGCTGTTTTTT. Its translation is CASGGPPGTGELFF.

The chain joins TRBV29-1 to TRBJ2-7; a possible D gene is TRBD1 (6 bases). From germline, CDR1 is SQVTM and CDR2 ANQGSEA. The V and J ends lost 4 bases and 4 bases respectively, with 14 bases between them. The CDR3 runs 13 residues. In DNA form, the CDR3 reads TGCAGCGTTGTGGATGGGGGCAGGTACGAGCAGTACTTC. This encodes CSVVDGGRYEQYF.

For this clone: Additional DNA sequences in this sample encode the identical CDR3. The chain employs TRBV28 and TRBJ2-7, with TRBD2 matching over 7 bases. Germline assignment: CDR1 MDHEN and CDR2 SYDVKM. This CDR3 comprises 14 residues. V shed 3 bases and J 2 bases; nucleotides not matched to a gene: 4. The CDR3 nucleotides read TGTGCCAGCAGTTTGAGCGGGGTTCCCTACGAGCAGTACTTC. It codes for CASSLSGVPYEQYF.

This rearrangement joins TRBV4-2 to TRBJ2-7; D not resolved. The V gene lost 0 bases and the J gene lost 1 base, with 10 bases spanning the gap. Germline CDR1 is LGHNA and CDR2 is YNFKEQ. The CDR3 totals 15 residues. The CDR3 is CASSQEALGSYEQYF. Written as DNA, the CDR3 is TGTGCCAGCAGCCAAGAGGCGTTAGGATCCTACGAGCAGTACTTC.

The chain combines TRBV18 with TRBJ2-3; TRBD1 agrees at 9 bases. This CDR3 is 14 amino acids long. Germline loops: CDR1 KGHSH, CDR2 LQKENI. After removal of 2 bases from V and 3 bases from J, the junction contained 0 bases not matched to a gene. Written as DNA, the CDR3 is TGTGCCAGCTCACCAGACAGGGGGACAGATACGCAGTATTTT. Its translation is CASSPDRGTDTQYF.

The V and J genes are TRBV5-1 and TRBJ2-3; D possibly corresponds to TRBD2 (6 bases). The V gene's germline CDR1 is SGHRS and CDR2 YFSETQ. V gave up 9 bases and J gave up 0 bases, with 14 bases separating them. The CDR3 is 14 amino acids. Written as DNA, the CDR3 is TGCGCCACGGGAGTGGAGCGGAGCACAGATACGCAGTATTTT. This encodes CATGVERSTDTQYF.

The chain carries TRBV7-8 and TRBJ1-1; 11 nucleotides line up with TRBD1. V lost 4 bases, J lost 7 bases, and 5 bases stayed unmatched. CDR1 is SGHVS, CDR2 FQNEAQ, per germline. The CDR3 is 14 amino acids. The CDR3 here is CASSWGTGGVEAFF. The CDR3 DNA is TGTGCCAGCAGCTGGGGGACAGGGGGAGTTGAAGCTTTCTTT.

This clone showed up just once. The chain couples TRBV27 to TRBJ2-1; 12 nucleotides match TRBD1. This CDR3 has 16 amino acids. The trim removed 3 bases at V and 6 bases at J, leaving 6 bases unmatched. Germline V gives CDR1 MNHEY, CDR2 SMNVEV (reference sequence). The CDR3 here is CASSFTGTGGRNEQFF. Here the CDR3 DNA reads TGTGCCAGCAGTTTTACCGGGACAGGGGGCCGCAATGAGCAGTTCTTC.

The genes are TRBV5-1 and TRBJ2-7; 10 bases are shared with TRBD2. The length of the CDR3 is 16 residues. Losses at the gene ends were 3 bases for V and 7 bases for J; bases not matched to a gene: 13. Germline CDR1 SGHRS, CDR2 YFSETQ. CDR3 nucleotide sequence: TGCGCCAGCAGCTCCACCGGACTAGCGGAGAAAATGGAGCAGTACTTC. Protein sequence: CASSSTGLAEKMEQYF.

On this clone: The same CDR3 also results from other DNA sequences found in this sample. The chain employs TRBV5-1 and TRBJ1-1, with D uncertain. The CDR3 has 14 residues. Germline V gene lookup returns CDR1 SGHRS and CDR2 YFSETQ. V was trimmed by 1 base and J by 1 base, leaving 8 bases between them. In nucleotides, the CDR3 is TGCGCCAGCAGCTTGTGGGCGGGGAACACTGAAGCTTTCTTT. The encoded protein is CASSLWAGNTEAFF.

The chain carries TRBV19 and TRBJ1-1; TRBD1 is a possible D gene (5 bases). Per the germline V gene, CDR1 is LNHDA and CDR2 is SQIVND (reference sequence). There are 10 residues in the CDR3. Trimming shortened V by 8 bases and J by 13 bases, and 14 bases separated the two germline ends. CDR3 in amino acids: CASGGDQGFF. In DNA, the CDR3 is TGTGCCAGTGGGGGGGACCAAGGTTTCTTT.

The chain employs TRBV9 and TRBJ1-5, with 8 bases lining up with TRBD1. Germline CDR1 reads SGDLS; CDR2 reads YYNGEE. This CDR3 spans 14 amino acids. Germline trimming cut 3 bases from V and 5 bases from J; bases unmatched to any gene: 4. The chain's CDR3 is CASSDRGGDQPQHF. DNA of the CDR3: TGTGCCAGCAGCGACAGGGGGGGCGATCAGCCCCAGCATTTT.

The chain employs TRBV28 and TRBJ1-4; D is possibly TRBD1 (5 bases). The V end lost 2 bases, the J end lost 8 bases, and 9 bases lay between the germline ends. Germline V gives CDR1 MDHEN, CDR2 SYDVKM. The CDR3 extends over 13 amino acids. The CDR3 nucleotides read TGTGCCAGCAGTTTAAGGCAGGGCGAAAAACTGTTTTTT. It codes for CASSLRQGEKLFF.

The CDR3 reads CASSVPSSWNTGELFF. In DNA, the CDR3 is TGTGCCAGCAGCGTACCTAGCAGCTGGAACACCGGGGAGCTGTTTTTT. The chain uses TRBV5-4 and TRBJ2-2, with D perhaps matching TRBD2 (5 bases). Germline assignment: CDR1 SGHNT and CDR2 YYREEE (reference sequence). This CDR3 spans 16 amino acids. The V gene lost 4 bases and the J gene lost 1 base, with 14 bases spanning the gap.